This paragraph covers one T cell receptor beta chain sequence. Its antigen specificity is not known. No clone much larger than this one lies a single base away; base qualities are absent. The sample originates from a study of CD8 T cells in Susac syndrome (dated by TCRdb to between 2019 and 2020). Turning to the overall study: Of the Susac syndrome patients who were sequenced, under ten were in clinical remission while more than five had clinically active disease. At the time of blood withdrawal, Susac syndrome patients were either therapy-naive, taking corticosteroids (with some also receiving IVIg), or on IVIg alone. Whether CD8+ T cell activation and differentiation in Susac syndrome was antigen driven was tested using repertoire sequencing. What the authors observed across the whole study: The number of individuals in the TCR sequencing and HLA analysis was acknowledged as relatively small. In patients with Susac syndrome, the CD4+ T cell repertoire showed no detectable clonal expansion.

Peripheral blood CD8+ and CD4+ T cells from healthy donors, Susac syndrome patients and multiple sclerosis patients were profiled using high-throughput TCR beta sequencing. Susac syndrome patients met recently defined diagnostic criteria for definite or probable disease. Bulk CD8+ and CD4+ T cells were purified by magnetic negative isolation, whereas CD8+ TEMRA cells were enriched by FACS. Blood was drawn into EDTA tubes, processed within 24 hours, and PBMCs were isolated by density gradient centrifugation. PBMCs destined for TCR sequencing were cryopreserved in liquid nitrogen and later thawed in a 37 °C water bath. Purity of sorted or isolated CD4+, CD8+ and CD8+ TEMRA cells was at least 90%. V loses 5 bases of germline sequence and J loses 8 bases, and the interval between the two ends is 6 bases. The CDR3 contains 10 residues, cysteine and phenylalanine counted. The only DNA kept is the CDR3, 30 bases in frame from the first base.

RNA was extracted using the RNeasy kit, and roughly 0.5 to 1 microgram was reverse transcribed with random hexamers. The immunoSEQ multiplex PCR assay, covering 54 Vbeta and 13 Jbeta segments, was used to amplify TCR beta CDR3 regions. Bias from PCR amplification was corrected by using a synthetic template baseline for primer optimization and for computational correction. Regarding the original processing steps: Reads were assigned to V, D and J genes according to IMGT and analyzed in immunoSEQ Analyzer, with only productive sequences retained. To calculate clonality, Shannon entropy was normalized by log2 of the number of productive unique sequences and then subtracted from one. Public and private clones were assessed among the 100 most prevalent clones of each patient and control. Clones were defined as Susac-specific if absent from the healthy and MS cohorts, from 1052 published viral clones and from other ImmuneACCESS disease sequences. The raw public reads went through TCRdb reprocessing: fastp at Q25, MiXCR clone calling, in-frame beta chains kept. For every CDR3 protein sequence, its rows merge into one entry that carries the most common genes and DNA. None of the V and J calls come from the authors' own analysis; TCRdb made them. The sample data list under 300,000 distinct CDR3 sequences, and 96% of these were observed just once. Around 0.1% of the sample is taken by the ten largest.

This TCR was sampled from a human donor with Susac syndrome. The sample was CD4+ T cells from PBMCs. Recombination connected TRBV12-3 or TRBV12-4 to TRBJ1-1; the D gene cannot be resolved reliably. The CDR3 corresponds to CASSAQEAFF. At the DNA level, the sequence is TGTGCCAGCAGTGCACAAGAAGCTTTCTTT.